These T cell receptor beta chains were read from a single sample in a study of blood T cell repertoires in COVID-19. Data came from immunoSEQ multiplex PCR; TCRdb stores just in-frame clones and leaves some out. This sample carries 300,000 to 400,000 clones, about 88% of them seen once, and the ten largest clones take roughly 7.1%. Sequenced: peripheral blood. The receptors come from a woman aged 55-69 years with COVID-19, enrolled during active disease. The CDR3 runs from the conserved cysteine through the conserved F or W. A D gene is named only where the DNA matches it firmly. Clone size, where shown, is once, few, many, or a class for clones that have expanded.

clone size	J gene	D gene	V gene	CDR3 length	CDR3 DNA	CDR3 protein
NA	TRBJ1-2	TRBD1	TRBV6-2/TRBV6-3	13	TGTGCCAGCAGCTCCGGGACAGGTACCGGCTACACCTTC	CASSSGTGTGYTF
NA	TRBJ2-7	TRBD1	TRBV6-5	15	TGTGCCAGCAGCCAGGGGGACAGGATCTCCTACGAGCAGTACTTC	CASSQGDRISYEQYF
NA	TRBJ1-1	NA	TRBV18	15	TGTGCCAGCTCACCCACGGCGGGTATGAACACTGAAGCTTTCTTT	CASSPTAGMNTEAFF
NA	TRBJ2-1	NA	TRBV7-6	16	TGTGCCAGCAGCTTAACGCGGGGCCCGGGGTACAATGAGCAGTTCTTC	CASSLTRGPGYNEQFF
NA	TRBJ1-2	NA	TRBV5-4	15	TGTGCCAGCAGCTTGGAAAGCGGCAGTAACTATGGCTACACCTTC	CASSLESGSNYGYTF
once	TRBJ1-1	NA	TRBV30	12	TGTGCCTGGACAGGGGCCTACACTGAAGCTTTCTTT	CAWTGAYTEAFF
NA	TRBJ2-7	NA	TRBV5-5	14	TGTGCCAGCAGCTTGGTTCAGGGACACTACGAGCAGTACTTC	CASSLVQGHYEQYF
NA	TRBJ1-1	NA	TRBV13	15	TGTGCCAGCAGCCCAGGTGGAAGGCCGAACACTGAAGCTTTCTTT	CASSPGGRPNTEAFF
NA	TRBJ2-3	TRBD1	TRBV10-1	17	TGCGCCAGCAGTCCTCATGCCGGGACAGGGGATCCAGATACGCAGTATTTT	CASSPHAGTGDPDTQYF
NA	TRBJ2-7	NA	TRBV27	14	TGTGCCAGCAGTCCATGGAAACAGGGCCACGAGCAGTACTTC	CASSPWKQGHEQYF
NA	TRBJ1-1	NA	TRBV7-3	13	TGTGCCAGCAGCTTAATGGGAGGCACTGAAGCTTTCTTT	CASSLMGGTEAFF
once	TRBJ1-5	TRBD1	TRBV2	14	TGTGCCAGCCAGGGACAGGGGGGATATCAGCCCCAGCATTTT	CASQGQGGYQPQHF
few	TRBJ1-1	NA	TRBV5-1	13	TGCGCCAGCAGCTTGGCGGACAGCCGTGAAGCTTTCTTT	CASSLADSREAFF
NA	TRBJ2-1	TRBD2	TRBV7-3	18	TGTGCCAGCAGCCTCATCCGGACTAGCGGGAGCTCCTACAATGAGCAGTTCTTC	CASSLIRTSGSSYNEQFF
NA	TRBJ1-6	NA	TRBV7-2	16	TGTGCCAGCAGCTTAAGGTATTGGACATCCTACGGCACCCTCCACTTT	CASSLRYWTSYGTLHF
NA	TRBJ2-1	TRBD2	TRBV29-1	16	TGCAGCGTTGACGGCGCCGGGGGGAACCTGCTGGGTGAGCAGTTCTTC	CSVDGAGGNLLGEQFF
NA	TRBJ2-3	NA	TRBV30	12	TGTGCCTGGAATGGGGGCCCAGATACGCAGTATTTT	CAWNGGPDTQYF
NA	TRBJ2-5	TRBD1	TRBV6-1	15	TGTGCCAGCAGGACCGGGACAGGGTATCGGGAGACCCAGTACTTC	CASRTGTGYRETQYF
NA	TRBJ2-7	NA	TRBV6-2/TRBV6-3	13	TGTGCCAGCAGCGAGGGGGTACTCTACGAGCAGTACTTC	CASSEGVLYEQYF
NA	TRBJ2-7	TRBD2	TRBV6-6	15	TGTGCCAGCAGCCCGCCTAGCGGGGGGGCCCTCGAGCAGTACTTC	CASSPPSGGALEQYF
NA	TRBJ1-6	TRBD1	TRBV6-2/TRBV6-3	15	TGTGCCAGCAGTTACTCGGGACAGGGACGCTCACCCCTCCACTTT	CASSYSGQGRSPLHF
NA	TRBJ1-1	NA	TRBV7-9	11	TGTGCCAGCAGCGAGAGCACTGAAGCTTTCTTT	CASSESTEAFF
NA	TRBJ1-1	TRBD1	TRBV11-3	16	TGTGCCAGCAGCTTAGGTTTTGACAGGGGGCCCACTGAAGCTTTCTTT	CASSLGFDRGPTEAFF
NA	TRBJ2-7	NA	TRBV5-4	14	TGTGCCAGCAGCTTGGGGCAGGGGTCCCACGAGCAGTACTTC	CASSLGQGSHEQYF
NA	TRBJ2-3	NA	TRBV11-2	14	TGTGCCAGCAGCTGGACAGCAAGCACAGATACGCAGTATTTT	CASSWTASTDTQYF
NA	TRBJ1-3	NA	TRBV7-2	14	TGTGCCAGCAGCCCCCAGAATTCTGGAAACACCATATATTTT	CASSPQNSGNTIYF
NA	TRBJ2-7	TRBD1	TRBV7-2	16	TGTGCCAGCAGCTTAAAACCGGGACAGGGCCCCTACGAGCAGTACTTC	CASSLKPGQGPYEQYF
NA	TRBJ2-1	TRBD2	TRBV4-3	18	TGCGCCAGCAGCCAAGCGGGGTCTTTTAGCGGGGGTATATATGAGCAGTTCTTC	CASSQAGSFSGGIYEQFF
NA	TRBJ2-5	TRBD2	TRBV30	12	TGTGCCTGGTCCCCGGGGGGGGAGACCCAGTACTTC	CAWSPGGETQYF
many	TRBJ1-2	TRBD1	TRBV6-4	16	TGTGCCAGCAGATTGAACTCGGGACAGGGGGTGTATGGCTACACCTTC	CASRLNSGQGVYGYTF
once	TRBJ2-7	NA	TRBV19	12	TGTGCCAGTACAGGCGACACCTACGAGCAGTACTTC	CASTGDTYEQYF
NA	TRBJ1-4	NA	TRBV4-1	17	TGCGCCAGCAGCCAAGGGCAGGGGAAGGAAACTAATGAAAAACTGTTTTTT	CASSQGQGKETNEKLFF
NA	TRBJ2-7	TRBD2	TRBV3-1/TRBV3-2	13	TGTGCCAGCAGCCAGGGAGGGACCTACGAGCAGTACTTC	CASSQGGTYEQYF
once	TRBJ1-1	TRBD1	TRBV7-9	15	TGTGCCAGCAGCTTACTCGGGACAGCTAACACTGAAGCTTTCTTT	CASSLLGTANTEAFF
NA	TRBJ2-1	NA	TRBV12-5	11	TGTGCTAGTGGTTTGGTCCGGGAGCAGTTCTTC	CASGLVREQFF
NA	TRBJ2-7	NA	TRBV7-9	12	TGTGCCAGCAGCTTATTTCTCTACGAGCAGTACTTC	CASSLFLYEQYF
once	TRBJ2-7	NA	TRBV2	10	TGTGCCAGCAGTGGCAGGGAGCAGTACTTC	CASSGREQYF
NA	TRBJ2-7	NA	TRBV7-2	15	TGTGCCAGCAGCTTAAACGCCCCCTCTCTGGCCGAGCAGTACTTC	CASSLNAPSLAEQYF
once	TRBJ1-3	TRBD1	TRBV4-3	15	TGCGCCAGCAGCCTCGGGACAGGGGGCGGAAACACCATATATTTT	CASSLGTGGGNTIYF
few	TRBJ1-5	NA	TRBV19	17	TGTGCCAGTACACGGTCCGCGGGGGGCGGGGGCAATCAGCCCCAGCATTTT	CASTRSAGGGGNQPQHF